These 10 T cell receptor beta chains were all obtained from the same sample, sequenced in a study of OX40 agonist ivuxolimab in advanced cancers. The method was immunoSEQ multiplex PCR; TCRdb's version includes in-frame clones alone and lacks a portion of them. Of about 150,000 clones listed, 90% are singletons. The sequencing used CD4+ or CD8+ T cells sorted from blood, collected in a trial of the OX40 agonist ivuxolimab. The receptors were sampled from an adult with an advanced solid tumor such as melanoma, head and neck, liver or kidney cancer.

The rearrangement links TRBV21-1 to TRBJ2-7. TRBV21-1 is a pseudogene segment. The CDR3 runs to 15 residues. CDR3: CASSATRDASYEQYF. CDR3 sequence (DNA): TGTGCCAGCAGCGCAACCCGGGACGCCTCCTACGAGCAGTACTTC.

This rearrangement joins TRBV7-8 to TRBJ2-7; TRBD2 is a possible D gene (5 bases). V lost 5 bases, J lost 4 bases, and 18 bases lay in between. This CDR3 is 15 amino acids long. Germline V lookup: CDR1 SGHVS, CDR2 FQNEAQ. The CDR3 loop reads CASSPRAVVSYEQYF. The CDR3 DNA sequence: TGTGCCAGCAGCCCGCGAGCGGTAGTGTCATACGAGCAGTACTTC.

This sequence joins TRBV28 and TRBJ1-2; D may be TRBD1 (5 bases). The germline gives CDR1 MDHEN, CDR2 SYDVKM. V was shortened by 5 bases and J by 2 bases, with 9 bases between the two germline ends. The CDR3 covers 13 residues. CDR3 in amino acids: CASSNRGNYGYTF. The CDR3 DNA follows: TGTGCCAGCAGTAACCGGGGGAACTATGGCTACACCTTC.

The chain combines TRBV9 with TRBJ2-1, with 8 positions matching TRBD2. The ends lost 2 bases at V and 0 bases at J; junction bases unmatched: 4. The germline V gene encodes CDR1 SGDLS and CDR2 YYNGEE. The CDR3 is 16 residues long. The CDR3 region has the DNA TGTGCCAGCAGCGTGGGACTAGACAGCTCCTACAATGAGCAGTTCTTC. Its protein product is CASSVGLDSSYNEQFF.

The V call is TRBV7-8, the J call TRBJ2-2; maybe TRBD2 (6 bases). Germline CDR1 reads SGHVS; CDR2 reads FQNEAQ. This CDR3 spans 14 amino acids. Trimming took off 3 bases at V and 8 bases at J, with 13 bases between the two ends. The CDR3 region is CASSLGTVGGELFF. The CDR3 DNA sequence: TGTGCCAGCAGCTTGGGGACTGTTGGAGGGGAGCTGTTTTTT.

The chain carries TRBV19 and TRBJ1-3; D call uncertain. The CDR3 spans 15 residues. CDR1 LNHDA and CDR2 SQIVND come from the germline V gene (reference sequence). V gave up 3 bases and J gave up 0 bases, with 9 bases separating them. The CDR3 region has the DNA TGTGCCAGTAGTATTGAGCCGCACTCTGGAAACACCATATATTTT. Its translation: CASSIEPHSGNTIYF.

DNA for the CDR3: TGTGCCACCAGCAGAGATAGGCAGGGGGATGAAAAACTGTTTTTT. It specifies CATSRDRQGDEKLFF. This sequence joins TRBV15 and TRBJ1-4; 7 nucleotides match TRBD1. CDR1 is LNHNV and CDR2 is YYDKDF in the germline V gene (reference sequence). The CDR3 is made up of 15 amino acids. J was trimmed by 6 bases and V by 0 bases; bases with no gene match: 4.

V and J are TRBV4-3 and TRBJ1-5; 8 bases are a match to TRBD1. This CDR3 spans 13 amino acids. Looked up from germline, CDR1 is LGHNA and CDR2 is YSLEER. Trimming at V came to 8 bases and at J to 6 bases, leaving 6 bases not matched to a gene. The CDR3 DNA follows: TGCGCCAGCTCCTCAGGGGGCGGTCAGCCCCAGCATTTT. This sequence encodes CASSSGGGQPQHF.

DNA of the CDR3: TGTGCCAGCAGTGGACAGGCTGGAAACACCATATATTTT. As protein: CASSGQAGNTIYF. The chain carries TRBV6-1 and TRBJ1-3, with D tentatively TRBD1 (6 bases). The CDR3 has 13 residues. Germline assignment: CDR1 MNHNS and CDR2 SASEGT. V lost 4 bases and J lost 2, with 6 bases in between.

The chain couples TRBV9 to TRBJ1-4; 8 bases map to TRBD1. The V and J ends lost 0 bases and 7 bases, in that order; junction bases with no gene match: 5. The germline gives CDR1 SGDLS, CDR2 YYNGEE. The CDR3 extends over 15 amino acids. For the CDR3, the DNA is TGTGCCAGCAGCGTAGGCCTCACAGGGGGTGAAAAACTGTTTTTT. It is translated as CASSVGLTGGEKLFF.